This T cell receptor beta chain was captured in a study of blood T cell repertoires in COVID-19. The V gene end was trimmed by 4 bases and the J gene end by 5 bases; junction bases not matched to a gene: 9. Per germline, CDR1 SEHNR and CDR2 FQNEAQ (reference sequence). The CDR3 runs 16 residues. What the recovered Cohort 3 donors had was two negative PCRs, clearance, or symptom resolution. Clones were sequenced by immunoSEQ multiplex PCR, and TCRdb holds only the in-frame ones, with some missing. The data contain about 400,000 clones, roughly 90% of them seen just once; the ten biggest clones take up about 1.7%.

This clonotype was obtained from a woman aged 25 to 39 who had recovered from COVID-19. Sample: PBMCs or T cells enriched from blood (not recorded which). The chain links TRBV7-9 to TRBJ2-1; TRBD1 matches at 9 bases. CDR3 nucleotide sequence: TGTGCCAGCAGCTCCCTCGACAGGGGGGCTGACAATGAGCAGTTCTTC. This translates into CASSSLDRGADNEQFF.